The clone carrying this T cell receptor (beta chain) was seen once. Its antigen is still unknown. TCRdb redid the calling of the 5' RACE reads with MiXCR, one entry per CDR3 protein. This sample has approximately 260,000 distinct CDR3 sequences, with about 8.3% found just once. The sample originates from a study of identical twins. Study-wide points: Insertions were fewer in abundant cord blood beta clonotypes, whereas memory repertoires showed none of this pattern.

V lost 8 bases to trimming and J lost 3 bases, with 15 bases between them. The length of the CDR3 is 14 residues. This sample also appeared in a second study, on yellow fever vaccine responses in identical twins.

Sample: CD8+ T cells sorted from blood. This clonotype was sampled from a woman younger than 35 in good health. The chain has TRBV23-1 and TRBJ2-3; D is tentatively TRBD1 or TRBD2 (6 bases each). TRBV23-1 is filed as an ORF, its function uncertain. CDR3 sequence (DNA): TGCGCCAGCCCGCGTAGGGGGAGGACAGATACGCAGTATTTT. Translated, it gives CASPRRGRTDTQYF.